The rows below give T cell receptor beta chains drawn from one sample of a study of blood T cell repertoires in COVID-19. Only in-frame clones appear in the TCRdb table, and some are missing; sequencing was by immunoSEQ multiplex PCR. Of 50,000 or so clones in the sample, over 85% were seen once. Input material: peripheral blood. Receptor source: a man in his sixties with COVID-19, enrolled during active disease. Each CDR3 is given with its conserved first and last residue. Each record gives: clone size, V gene, D gene, J gene, CDR3 DNA, CDR3 protein. D genes are given only for firm matches. Clone size is shown for a subset of rows, as once, few, many or a class of expanded clone.

few	TRBV19	TRBD1	TRBJ1-4	TGTGCCAGTAGCCTCGACAGGGCCCCTAATGAAAAACTGTTTTTT	CASSLDRAPNEKLFF
-	TRBV7-2	-	TRBJ1-3	TGTGCCAGCAGCCCGAACCGGGGAAACACCATATATTTT	CASSPNRGNTIYF
-	TRBV30	TRBD2	TRBJ2-1	TGTGCCTGGAGTGTACTGCGTCTAGCGGGAGGCCGCAATGAGCAGTTCTTC	CAWSVLRLAGGRNEQFF
-	TRBV30	TRBD1	TRBJ1-1	TGTGCCGGGGACAGGGTAGGAACTGAAGCTTTCTTT	CAGDRVGTEAFF
-	TRBV29-1	-	TRBJ2-2	TGCAGCGTTGTTTCAGTGTACACCGGGGAGCTGTTTTTT	CSVVSVYTGELFF
-	TRBV3-1/TRBV3-2	-	TRBJ1-3	TGTGCCAGCACGGGAGAGAACTCTGGAAACACCATATATTTT	CASTGENSGNTIYF
-	TRBV6-5	TRBD2	TRBJ2-7	TGTGCCAGCAGTCAGAGCGGGGCTAGCTCCTACGAGCAGTACTTC	CASSQSGASSYEQYF
-	TRBV6-6	TRBD1	TRBJ1-1	TGTGCCAGCACCAACTTGGGACAGGGCCGTCCGCCTGAAGCTTTCTTT	CASTNLGQGRPPEAFF
-	TRBV9	-	TRBJ2-1	TGTGCCAGCAGCGTTTACGCGGACAGCAACAATGAGCAGTTCTTC	CASSVYADSNNEQFF
-	TRBV11-2	-	TRBJ2-7	TGTGCCAGCAGCTTATCAGGGAACCACGAGCAGTACTTC	CASSLSGNHEQYF
-	TRBV27	TRBD2	TRBJ2-7	TGTGCCAGCAGGGAAGGACTAGCGGGAGGCTACGAGCAGTACTTC	CASREGLAGGYEQYF
-	TRBV21-1	-	TRBJ2-3	TGTGCCAGCAGCGAGCAGGGACAGACGTTGAATACGCAGTATTTT	CASSEQGQTLNTQYF
-	TRBV7-2	-	TRBJ2-1	TGTGCCAGCTCTCAAAGCCAGGGGTACAATGAGCAGTTCTTC	CASSQSQGYNEQFF
-	TRBV5-1	TRBD2	TRBJ2-3	TGCGCCAGCAGCCTTACTAGCGGCGTCACAGATACGCAGTATTTT	CASSLTSGVTDTQYF
-	TRBV28	-	TRBJ1-3	TGTGCCAGCAGCCTCATACATAACATTGGAAACACCATATATTTT	CASSLIHNIGNTIYF
-	TRBV3-1/TRBV3-2	TRBD1	TRBJ1-6	TGTGCCAGCAGCCAAGTCCGGACAGGGAACGCGGGTTCACCCCTCCACTTT	CASSQVRTGNAGSPLHF
-	TRBV19	TRBD1	TRBJ1-2	TGTGCCAGTACCCGGACAGGGCACTATGGCTACACCTTC	CASTRTGHYGYTF
-	TRBV6-5	-	TRBJ1-2	TGTGCCAGCAGTTACCAACAGGGAGTAGGGGGCTACACCTTC	CASSYQQGVGGYTF
-	TRBV5-4	TRBD2	TRBJ2-3	TGTGCCAGCAGCCCGGGACTAATACACACAGATACGCAGTATTTT	CASSPGLIHTDTQYF
-	TRBV4-2	TRBD2	TRBJ2-3	TGTGCCAGCAGCCCTACCCCACTAGCGGGGGGGCCGGATACGCAGTATTTT	CASSPTPLAGGPDTQYF
-	TRBV28	TRBD1	TRBJ2-7	TGTGCCAGCAGTTTGGCAGGGGGTTCCTACGAGCAGTACTTC	CASSLAGGSYEQYF
-	TRBV9	TRBD1	TRBJ2-7	TGTGCCAGCAGCGCGCGGGACAGGGGTTACGAGCAGTACTTC	CASSARDRGYEQYF
few	TRBV3-1/TRBV3-2	TRBD1	TRBJ2-2	TGTGCCAGCAGCCACCATGGACAGGGGAAATCCGGGGAGCTGTTTTTT	CASSHHGQGKSGELFF
few	TRBV5-3	TRBD1	TRBJ1-4	TGTGCCAGAAAATCCCCTTTACACAGGGGGCTTGGTGAAAAACTGTTTTTT	CARKSPLHRGLGEKLFF
-	TRBV19	TRBD1	TRBJ1-1	TGTGCCAGTAGTATCAGCAGGGGGCTAAACACTGAAGCTTTCTTT	CASSISRGLNTEAFF
-	TRBV2	TRBD1	TRBJ2-7	TGTGCCAACACGGGACAGGGGGTCTCCTACGAGCAGTACTTC	CANTGQGVSYEQYF
-	TRBV5-1	-	TRBJ2-7	TGCGCCAGCAGTCCCGGCCAACAGGCCTACGAGCAGTACTTC	CASSPGQQAYEQYF
-	TRBV28	-	TRBJ1-3	TGTGCCAGCAGTTTAAATGTGCGAGGGAACACCATATATTTT	CASSLNVRGNTIYF
-	TRBV11-1	-	TRBJ2-1	TGTGCCAGCAGCTTACAAGCCAACTACAATGAGCAGTTCTTC	CASSLQANYNEQFF
-	TRBV6-5	-	TRBJ2-1	TGTGCCAGCAGTACGGGACTTGACGCCTACAATGAGCAGTTCTTC	CASSTGLDAYNEQFF
-	TRBV7-2	TRBD2	TRBJ2-5	TGTGCCAGCTGCCCGGGACTAGCGGGAGAGACCCAGTACTTC	CASCPGLAGETQYF
-	TRBV28	TRBD1	TRBJ1-2	TGTGCCAGCAGTACCACCGGGACAGGGGATAGGGGCTACACCTTC	CASSTTGTGDRGYTF
-	TRBV6-5	-	TRBJ2-7	TGTGCCAGCAGCCAAGGGGTCGAGCAGTACTTC	CASSQGVEQYF
-	TRBV19	TRBD1	TRBJ1-2	TGTGCCAGTAGTACCGGACAGGGGGCGTACTTTGGCTACACCTTC	CASSTGQGAYFGYTF
once	TRBV3-1/TRBV3-2	TRBD1	TRBJ1-5	TGTGCCAGCAGCCATCACAAGACAGGGGGCGGCAATCAGCCCCAGCATTTT	CASSHHKTGGGNQPQHF
-	TRBV4-3	TRBD2	TRBJ2-7	TGCGCCAGCAGCCAGATGTCCGGGGGAGGGGCCTACGAGCAGTACTTC	CASSQMSGGGAYEQYF
once	TRBV21-1	-	TRBJ2-4	TGTGCCAGCAGCAAAGACGGGGAGATAGGACGGAGACTAGCCAAAAACATTCAGTACTTC	CASSKDGEIGRRLAKNIQYF
-	TRBV18	TRBD1	TRBJ1-1	TGTGCCGGCCGAAGTAGGACAGGGGGTAACACTGAAGCTTTCTTT	CAGRSRTGGNTEAFF
once	TRBV15	-	TRBJ2-1	TGTGCCACCAGCAGAGATCGGGGGGCGTATTACAATGAGCAGTTCTTC	CATSRDRGAYYNEQFF
-	TRBV19	-	TRBJ1-6	TGTGCCAGTAGTTCCGGACAGTACGATTCACCCCTCCACTTT	CASSSGQYDSPLHF
-	TRBV6-5	TRBD1	TRBJ1-2	TGTGCCAGCAATTCCGGGACAGGGAGATCGGATGGCTACACCTTC	CASNSGTGRSDGYTF
-	TRBV10-2	-	TRBJ2-3	TGCGCCAGCAAAGAAGGTCCAGAGGCGGGTGATACGCAGTATTTT	CASKEGPEAGDTQYF
-	TRBV18	-	TRBJ1-1	TGTGCCAGCTCACCCATACCGGGACTTATGAACACTGAAGCTTTCTTT	CASSPIPGLMNTEAFF
-	TRBV11-2	-	TRBJ2-7	TGTGCCAGCAGCCCTAAGGCAGGGGGGCTAAGACATTACGAGCAGTACTTC	CASSPKAGGLRHYEQYF
-	TRBV5-1	-	TRBJ1-3	TGCGCCAGCAGCTTGGCGCGGGGAAACACCATATATTTT	CASSLARGNTIYF
-	TRBV2	-	TRBJ2-1	TGTGCCAGCAGTGTCGGGGGTTCCTCCTACAATGAGCAGTTCTTC	CASSVGGSSYNEQFF
-	TRBV27	TRBD1	TRBJ2-3	TGTGCCAGCAGTTTGGTTCGGACAGGGCTCACAGATACGCAGTATTTT	CASSLVRTGLTDTQYF
-	TRBV4-1	TRBD1	TRBJ1-2	TGCGCCAGCAGCCAATCAGGGGGCTTAGTTATTGGCTACACCTTC	CASSQSGGLVIGYTF
-	TRBV3-1/TRBV3-2	-	TRBJ2-7	TGTGCCAGCAGCTCAACAGGGAACGAGCAGTACTTC	CASSSTGNEQYF
once	TRBV19	-	TRBJ1-5	TGTGCCAGTAGTATATTAGGGGGCAATCAGCCCCAGCATTTT	CASSILGGNQPQHF
-	TRBV9	-	TRBJ2-5	TGTGCCAGCAGCAACCGGGGGAACTTCCAAGAGACCCAGTACTTC	CASSNRGNFQETQYF
-	TRBV4-1	-	TRBJ1-2	TGCGCCAGCAGCCAAGCGGGAACGAGTGGCTACACCTTC	CASSQAGTSGYTF
few	TRBV19	TRBD1	TRBJ1-1	TGTGCCAGTAGCCGAGGACAGGGAGGGGAAGCTTTCTTT	CASSRGQGGEAFF
-	TRBV5-8	-	TRBJ1-1	TGTGCCAGCAGCTTGGCCTACTTGACTGAAGCTTTCTTT	CASSLAYLTEAFF
-	TRBV24-1	TRBD2	TRBJ2-3	TGTGCCACCAGTGAGTCAACCGGGACTAGCGGCAGAGATACGCAGTATTTT	CATSESTGTSGRDTQYF
-	TRBV7-8	-	TRBJ1-1	TGTGCCAGCAGCTTAGACAGGGTGAACACTGAAGCTTTCTTT	CASSLDRVNTEAFF
-	TRBV9	-	TRBJ1-1	TGTGCCAGCAGCTATCTTGAGGGGGACACTGAAGCTTTCTTT	CASSYLEGDTEAFF
once	TRBV12-3/TRBV12-4	-	TRBJ1-2	TGTGCCAGCAGTTTTTCGGGGTATGGCTACACCTTC	CASSFSGYGYTF